These 22 T cell receptor beta chains were sequenced from one sample in a study of a mutant IDH1 vaccine in newly diagnosed glioma. The assay was immunoSEQ multiplex PCR, and TCRdb's table has in-frame clones only and misses some. Of around 19,000 clones detected, approximately 78% appear once; the ten largest clones hold under 15%. Indicated time point: week 23, last vaccination. The investigators gave 300 ug of mutant IDH1 20-mer peptide in each vaccine dose, together with topical imiquimod. Their antigens are not known. The starting material was PBMCs, obtained from a glioma patient whose treatment included an IDH1 peptide vaccine. These receptors were collected from a man aged 25-45 years with glioma.

The chain carries TRBV19 and TRBJ2-3; D assignment may be TRBD1 or TRBD2 (6 bases each). The CDR3 extends over 12 amino acids. The V and J ends lost 10 bases and 3 bases respectively, with 11 bases between them. Germline V gene sequence: CDR1 LNHDA, CDR2 SQIVND (reference sequence). The CDR3: CATQGGTDTQYF. The CDR3 nucleotides are TGTGCCACCCAAGGGGGGACAGATACGCAGTATTTT.

This clone was detected only a few times. This sequence joins TRBV4-1 and TRBJ1-3; D is ambiguous. In germline, CDR1 is MGHRA, CDR2 YSYEKL. Trimming left V 3 bases short and J 0 bases short, with 9 bases between. This CDR3 is built from 15 residues. The chain's CDR3 is CASSHHGDSGNTIYF. In nucleotides, the CDR3 is TGCGCCAGCAGCCACCACGGAGACTCTGGAAACACCATATATTTT.

This rearrangement joins TRBV19 to TRBJ1-2, with TRBD1 identical over 8 bases. The CDR3 runs to 16 residues. Germline V gives CDR1 LNHDA, CDR2 SQIVND (reference sequence). The ends lost 0 bases at V and 6 bases at J; junction bases unmatched: 9. CDR3 nucleotides: TGTGCCAGTAGTATAGACGGGACAGGTTTTGAGGATGGCTACACCTTC. This gives the protein CASSIDGTGFEDGYTF.

This chain uses TRBV15 with TRBJ2-3; the D call may be TRBD1 or TRBD2 (6 bases each). The CDR3 consists of 15 residues. Trimming left V 0 bases short and J 10 bases short, with 17 bases between. Germline V CDR1 and CDR2: LNHNV, YYDKDF (reference sequence). DNA for the CDR3: TGTGCCACCAGCAGAGATAGGGATGGGGGGCGATCGCAGTATTTT. This encodes CATSRDRDGGRSQYF. Looking up the rest from reference TRBV15 and TRBJ2-3 gives the full variable domain: DAMVIQNPRYQVTQFGKPVTLSCSQTLNHNVMYWYQQKSSQAPKLLFHYYDKDFNNEADTPDNFQSRRPNTSFCFLDIRSPGLGDTAMYLCATSRDRDGGRSQYFGPGTRLTVL.

This sequence joins TRBV19 and TRBJ2-7; 14 nucleotides line up with TRBD2. CDR1 is LNHDA and CDR2 is SQIVND in the germline V gene (reference sequence). This CDR3 is built from 20 residues. Unmatched junction bases numbered 21, after V lost 5 bases and J lost 6 bases. CDR3 sequence: CASSAQRTGAPGLAGVEQYF. DNA of the CDR3: TGTGCCAGTAGTGCCCAGAGGACAGGGGCGCCGGGACTAGCGGGAGTCGAGCAGTACTTC.

J is TRBJ2-1 and V is TRBV27; the D gene is possibly TRBD1 (6 bases). The CDR3 covers 14 residues. Trimming removed 2 bases from V and 4 bases from J, with 9 bases in between. Per germline, CDR1 MNHEY and CDR2 SMNVEV (reference sequence). For the CDR3, the DNA is TGTGCCAGCAGTTTAAGGGGACAATACAATGAGCAGTTCTTC. This encodes CASSLRGQYNEQFF.

J is TRBJ2-2 and V is TRBV7-8; TRBD1 matches at 9 bases. The V gene end was trimmed by 5 bases and the J gene end by 5 bases; junction bases not matched to a gene: 6. The CDR3 runs 15 residues. Germline V gives CDR1 SGHVS, CDR2 FQNEAQ. The CDR3 here is CASSLGTGRTGELFF. DNA for the CDR3: TGTGCCAGCAGCCTTGGGACAGGGCGGACCGGGGAGCTGTTTTTT. Full variable domain (missing parts from reference TRBV7-8 and TRBJ2-2): GAGVSQSPRYKVAKRGQDVALRCDPISGHVSLFWYQQALGQGPEFLTYFQNEAQLDKSGLPSDRFFAERPEGSVSTLKIQRTQQEDSAVYLCASSLGTGRTGELFFGEGSRLTVL.

The chain joins TRBV10-3 to TRBJ1-1; possibly TRBD1 for D (5 bases). Germline assignment: CDR1 ENHRY and CDR2 SYGVKD. The CDR3 runs to 13 residues. V dropped 2 bases and J dropped 11 bases, with 15 bases sitting between them. The CDR3 DNA is TGTGCCATCAGTGAGCAAGTCAGGGTGAGCGCTTTCTTT. Translated: CAISEQVRVSAFF.

The chain has TRBV6-1 and TRBJ1-2; D remains ambiguous. Trimming removed 2 bases at V and 3 bases at J, with 10 bases between. Germline CDR1 and CDR2: MNHNS and SASEGT. This CDR3 has 14 amino acids. The DNA for the CDR3 is TGTGCCAGCAGTGAAATCGTAGCAGACTATGGCTACACCTTC. Amino acid sequence: CASSEIVADYGYTF.

The chain carries TRBV10-3 and TRBJ2-3, with a possible D match to TRBD2 (5 bases). Germline CDR1 is ENHRY and CDR2 is SYGVKD. V dropped 3 bases and J dropped 5 bases, with 9 bases sitting between them. This CDR3 contains 13 residues. As DNA, the CDR3 is TGTGCCATCAGTGACGGGGAAGGAGATACGCAGTATTTT. Its translation: CAISDGEGDTQYF.

The rearrangement uses TRBV5-1 and TRBJ1-3; no reliable D call. CDR3 size: 16 residues. Trimming stripped 0 bases from V and 2 bases from J, with 12 bases between. The germline V gene encodes CDR1 SGHRS and CDR2 YFSETQ. The CDR3 spells CASSLAHNGAGNTIYF. CDR3 nucleotide sequence: TGCGCCAGCAGCTTGGCCCATAATGGAGCTGGAAACACCATATATTTT.

This rearrangement joins TRBV7-9 to TRBJ1-1; D remains unclear. The CDR3 has 14 residues. Trimming stripped 0 bases from V and 3 bases from J, with 8 bases between. Germline CDR1 reads SEHNR; CDR2 reads FQNEAQ (reference sequence). CDR3: CASSLAGRDTEAFF. The CDR3 bases are TGTGCCAGCAGCTTAGCTGGGAGGGACACTGAAGCTTTCTTT.

The chain has TRBV15 and TRBJ2-7, with D hard to call. The V end was cut by 5 bases, the J end by 0 bases, with 5 bases between. The CDR3 length is 12 residues. CDR1 is LNHNV, CDR2 YYDKDF, per germline (reference sequence). CDR3 DNA sequence: TGTGCCACCAGCGGCAACTCCTACGAGCAGTACTTC. Translated, it gives CATSGNSYEQYF.

This clone was picked up a small number of times. The DNA of the CDR3 is TGTGCCAGCTCACCTGCGACGGGACAGGCTAACTATGGCTACACCTTC. This gives the protein CASSPATGQANYGYTF. The rearrangement joins TRBV18 to TRBJ1-2, with TRBD1 identical over 8 bases. Germline trimming cut 3 bases from V and 0 bases from J; bases unmatched to any gene: 6. The CDR3 sequence is 16 residues long. CDR1 KGHSH and CDR2 LQKENI come from the germline V gene.

Regarding this clone: At one boundary the junction diverges from the germline segment, which might be a read error. Here the CDR3 reads CASSSPLLKREYNEQFF. Here the CDR3 DNA reads TGTGCTAGCAGCTCCCCCTTGTTGAAGCGGGAATACAATGAGCAGTTCTTC. The chain recombines TRBV5-4 with TRBJ2-1; 7 bases match TRBD2. This CDR3 contains 17 residues. Germline-derived CDR1 and CDR2 are SGHNT and YYREEE (reference sequence).

The J gene is TRBJ1-1, the V gene TRBV6-5; D gene uncertain. The CDR3 has 15 amino acids. Germline V gene data show CDR1 as MNHEY and CDR2 as SVGAGI. Deletions cut 7 bases from V and 6 bases from J, with 21 bases between. The CDR3 DNA is TGTGCCAGCACTACTTTGCGGCCGGAGGGCCCTGAAGCTTTCTTT. The encoded protein is CASTTLRPEGPEAFF.

The chain couples TRBV19 to TRBJ1-6; possibly TRBD1 for D (5 bases). Trimming pared 5 bases from V and 5 bases from J, leaving 19 bases between. Germline V gene data show CDR1 as LNHDA and CDR2 as SQIVND (reference sequence). This CDR3 spans 17 amino acids. The CDR3 DNA sequence: TGTGCCAGTAGTGACGAATTAGTAGGGGTGGATAATTCACCCCTCCACTTT. This codes for CASSDELVGVDNSPLHF.

The chain combines TRBV12-5 with TRBJ1-3; 8 positions match TRBD1. The junction had 6 bases not matched to a gene; V was cut back by 6 bases and J by 2 bases. Looked up from germline, CDR1 is LGHNT and CDR2 is FRNRAP. The CDR3 contains 15 residues. In DNA, the CDR3 is TGTGCTAGTGGCTCACAGGGGGGCCCTGGAAACACCATATATTTT. Protein product: CASGSQGGPGNTIYF.

The V and J genes are TRBV19 and TRBJ1-5; D is unclear. The germline V gene has CDR1 LNHDA and CDR2 SQIVND (reference sequence). V lost 3 bases, J lost 5 bases, and 8 bases lay in between. The CDR3 totals 13 residues. The CDR3 DNA is TGTGCCAGTAGTATCGCCTCTGATCAGCCCCAGCATTTT. Its translation is CASSIASDQPQHF. Drawing the rest from reference TRBV19 and TRBJ1-5, the complete variable domain is DGGITQSPKYLFRKEGQNVTLSCEQNLNHDAMYWYRQDPGQGLRLIYYSQIVNDFQKGDIAEGYSVSREKKESFPLTVTSAQKNPTAFYLCASSIASDQPQHFGDGTRLSIL.

The gene calls are TRBV6-5 and TRBJ1-2, with a possible D match to TRBD1 (6 bases). V was cut by 4 bases and J by 6 bases, with 18 bases left in between. The CDR3 runs 15 residues. Germline V gene lookup returns CDR1 MNHEY and CDR2 SVGAGI. The CDR3 DNA sequence: TGTGCCAGCAGTTCCCGGGACACCGGAATCCATGGCTACACCTTC. This gives the protein CASSSRDTGIHGYTF.

V is TRBV6-4 and J is TRBJ1-3; 7 nucleotides align to TRBD1. J lost 0 bases, V lost 3 bases, and 17 bases had no gene match. CDR1 is MRHNA and CDR2 is SNTAGT in the germline V gene. This CDR3 is built from 20 residues. The CDR3 reads CASSEINSTGTGFSGNTIYF. CDR3 nucleotide sequence: TGTGCCAGCAGTGAAATCAACTCGACAGGGACCGGTTTCTCTGGAAACACCATATATTTT.

The chain recombines TRBV2 with TRBJ1-2, with 7 bases fitting TRBD1. This CDR3 has 14 amino acids. V gave up 7 bases and J gave up 0 bases; unmatched junction bases: 5. The V gene's germline CDR1 is SNHLY and CDR2 FYNNEI. The CDR3 DNA is TGTGCCAGCACCATGACAGGGACTAACTATGGCTACACCTTC. It translates to CASTMTGTNYGYTF.